This TCR beta chain is drawn from a study of T cells after yellow fever vaccination. Study-wide results and limits: It was a small share of clonotypes that appeared in both CD4 and CD8 compartments. Weaker overall, the secondary response nonetheless peaked faster (day 5 versus 15). Contamination by abundant bulk-population clonotypes could be present in FACS-sorted repertoires. Clones that expanded after primary vaccination mostly reappeared after the booster (96% CD4, 88% CD8).

In TCRdb, the 5' RACE reads were re-called with MiXCR into one record per CDR3 protein. The sample has about 310,000 distinct CDR3 sequences; roughly 3.5% are singletons. This clonotype was seen ten or more times. What it binds is not known. The CDR3 runs 11 residues. Trimming removed 3 bases from V and 5 bases from J, with 7 bases in between. CDR1 and CDR2 from the germline V gene are SQVTM and ANQGSEA. The rearrangement uses TRBV29-1 and TRBJ2-5; D gene unclear. Sequencing used PBMCs, obtained on the day of the yellow fever booster vaccination. The origin of this receptor is a man younger than 35 who received the YFV17D yellow fever vaccine. The CDR3 bases are TGCAGCGTTGACACATGGGAGACCCAGTACTTC. It is translated as CSVDTWETQYF.